This is a list of T cell receptor beta chains from one sample in a study of blood T cell repertoires in COVID-19. Repertoires were generated with immunoSEQ multiplex PCR, while TCRdb's copy carries only in-frame clones and drops some. This table holds around 140,000 clones, 80% to 90% found once. Material: peripheral blood. These receptors all come from a woman aged 55-75 years with acute or convalescent COVID-19. CDR3s include the opening cysteine and the closing phenylalanine or tryptophan. Fields, in order: D gene, J gene, V gene, clone size, CDR3 protein, CDR3 DNA. The D gene is left open where the match is weak. Clone size is given for some rows only: seen once, a few or many times, or a class if the clone is expanded.

.,TRBJ2-2,TRBV5-1,.,CASSQKTATGELFF,TGCGCCAGCAGCCAAAAAACAGCCACCGGGGAGCTGTTTTTT
TRBD2,TRBJ2-1,TRBV5-1,once,CASDSGGGLVGEQFF,TGCGCCAGCGATTCCGGCGGGGGACTTGTAGGTGAGCAGTTCTTC
.,TRBJ1-1,TRBV9,.,CASSGQYMNTEAFF,TGTGCCAGCAGCGGACAGTACATGAACACTGAAGCTTTCTTT
TRBD1,TRBJ1-2,TRBV24-1,.,CAAQRGQDYGYTF,TGTGCCGCCCAACGGGGACAGGACTATGGCTACACCTTC
.,TRBJ1-2,TRBV11-2,.,CASSLDRSYGYTF,TGTGCCAGCAGCTTAGATCGGAGCTATGGCTACACCTTC
.,TRBJ1-1,TRBV12-3/TRBV12-4,.,CASSYRATEAFF,TGTGCCAGCAGTTACAGGGCCACTGAAGCTTTCTTT
TRBD1,TRBJ1-1,TRBV5-1,.,CASSYGTGGMDTEAFF,TGCGCCAGCAGCTACGGGACAGGGGGCATGGACACTGAAGCTTTCTTT
.,TRBJ1-4,TRBV2,once,CASKAGPGGEKLFF,TGTGCCAGCAAAGCGGGCCCAGGTGGGGAAAAACTGTTTTTT
TRBD1,TRBJ2-2,TRBV30,.,CAWSGQGALNTGELFF,TGTGCCTGGAGTGGCCAGGGGGCCCTGAACACCGGGGAGCTGTTTTTT
.,TRBJ1-6,TRBV4-2,.,CASSQDQGSSYNSPLHF,TGTGCCAGCAGCCAAGATCAGGGAAGCTCCTATAATTCACCCCTCCACTTT
TRBD1,TRBJ2-5,TRBV19,.,CASRGQYQETQYF,TGTGCCAGTAGGGGACAGTACCAAGAGACCCAGTACTTC
.,TRBJ2-5,TRBV6-5,.,CASSYRGGSETQYF,TGTGCCAGCAGTTACAGGGGGGGGTCAGAGACCCAGTACTTC
TRBD1,TRBJ2-7,TRBV5-1,.,CASSLGTDEQYF,TGCGCCAGCAGCTTAGGGACAGACGAGCAGTACTTC
.,TRBJ1-2,TRBV9,.,CASSEVQGADYGYTF,TGTGCCAGCAGCGAGGTACAGGGAGCTGATTATGGCTACACCTTC
TRBD1,TRBJ1-6,TRBV19,.,CASSPGTGENSPLHF,TGTGCCAGTAGTCCGGGGACAGGGGAGAATTCACCCCTCCACTTT
.,TRBJ1-4,TRBV5-1,.,CASSGGTLTTNEKLFF,TGCGCCAGCAGCGGAGGGACCCTTACAACTAATGAAAAACTGTTTTTT
.,TRBJ1-1,TRBV7-2,.,CASSVQGFGNTEAFF,TGTGCCAGCAGCGTACAGGGTTTTGGGAACACTGAAGCTTTCTTT
TRBD2,TRBJ2-1,TRBV9,few,CASSVGLAGGTEQFF,TGTGCCAGCAGCGTAGGACTAGCGGGGGGGACTGAGCAGTTCTTC
.,TRBJ1-1,TRBV15,.,CATSRGTAMNTEAFF,TGTGCCACCAGCAGAGGGACAGCCATGAACACTGAAGCTTTCTTT
.,TRBJ1-5,TRBV12-3/TRBV12-4,.,CASSGEYQPQHF,TGTGCCAGCAGCGGAGAGTATCAGCCCCAGCATTTT
.,TRBJ1-4,TRBV19,.,CASSIGEGMVGEKLFF,TGTGCCAGTAGTATCGGTGAGGGTATGGTCGGTGAAAAACTGTTTTTT
TRBD1,TRBJ2-2,TRBV3-1/TRBV3-2,.,CASSFTGTGANTGELFF,TGTGCCAGCAGCTTCACCGGGACAGGGGCGAACACCGGGGAGCTGTTTTTT
.,TRBJ1-5,TRBV21-1,.,CASSKAWGQGAHQPQHF,.
TRBD2,TRBJ2-5,TRBV7-2,.,CASSLTRGGRETQYF,TGTGCCAGCAGCTTAACACGGGGGGGCCGGGAGACCCAGTACTTC